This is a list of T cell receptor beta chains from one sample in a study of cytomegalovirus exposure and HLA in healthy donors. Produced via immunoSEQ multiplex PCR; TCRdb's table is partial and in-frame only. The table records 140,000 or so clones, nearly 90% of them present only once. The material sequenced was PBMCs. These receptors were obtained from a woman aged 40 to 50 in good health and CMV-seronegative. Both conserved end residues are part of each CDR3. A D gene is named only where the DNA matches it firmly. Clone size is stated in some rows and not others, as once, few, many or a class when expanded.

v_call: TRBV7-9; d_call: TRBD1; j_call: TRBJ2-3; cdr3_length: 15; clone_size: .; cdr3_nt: TGTGCCAGCATCTGGGGACAGGCATACACAGATACGCAGTATTTT; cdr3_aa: CASIWGQAYTDTQYF
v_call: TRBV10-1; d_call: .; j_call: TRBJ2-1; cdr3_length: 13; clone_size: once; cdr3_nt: TGCGCCAGCAGTGAAGGGAGGTGGAATGAGCAGTTCTTC; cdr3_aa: CASSEGRWNEQFF
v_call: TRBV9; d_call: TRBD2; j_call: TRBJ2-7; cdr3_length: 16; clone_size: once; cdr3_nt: TGTGCCAGCAGCGTAGGTTATAGCGGGCTAGCCTACGAGCAGTACTTC; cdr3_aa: CASSVGYSGLAYEQYF
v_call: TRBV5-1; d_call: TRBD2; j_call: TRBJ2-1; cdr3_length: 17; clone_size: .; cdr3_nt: TGCGCCAGCAGCGTATCCGGGACTAGCGGGGGATACAATGAGCAGTTCTTC; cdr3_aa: CASSVSGTSGGYNEQFF
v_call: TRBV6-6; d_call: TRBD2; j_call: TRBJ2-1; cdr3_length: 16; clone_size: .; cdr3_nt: TGTGCCAGCAGTCCAGGGACTAGCGGAGCCCAGGGTGAGCAGTTCTTC; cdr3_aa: CASSPGTSGAQGEQFF
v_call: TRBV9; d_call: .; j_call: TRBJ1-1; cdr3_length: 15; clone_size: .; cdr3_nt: TGTGCCAGCAGCGTAGCTGGAGGGTCAGACACTGAAGCTTTCTTT; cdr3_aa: CASSVAGGSDTEAFF
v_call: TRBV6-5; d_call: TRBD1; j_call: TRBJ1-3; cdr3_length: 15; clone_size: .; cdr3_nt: TGTGCCAGCAGTCCCAGACAGGGGTATGGAAACACCATATATTTT; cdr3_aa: CASSPRQGYGNTIYF
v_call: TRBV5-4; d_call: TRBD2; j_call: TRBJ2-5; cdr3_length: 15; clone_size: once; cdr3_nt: TGTGCCAGCAGCTTGGGAGCGGGGCTCCAAGAGACCCAGTACTTC; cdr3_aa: CASSLGAGLQETQYF
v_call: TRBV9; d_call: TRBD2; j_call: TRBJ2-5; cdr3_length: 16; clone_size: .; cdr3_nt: TGTGCCAGCAGCGTAGGACTAGCGGGCATCCAAGAGACCCAGTACTTC; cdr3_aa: CASSVGLAGIQETQYF
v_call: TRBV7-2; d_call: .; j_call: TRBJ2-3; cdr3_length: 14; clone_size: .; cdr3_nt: TGTGCCAGCAGCTCCAGGTGGCAGGAAGGTACGCAGTATTTT; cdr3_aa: CASSSRWQEGTQYF
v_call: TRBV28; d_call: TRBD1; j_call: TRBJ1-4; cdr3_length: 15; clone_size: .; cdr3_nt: TGTGCCAGCAGTTTGCGTGGACAGGGAGGAGAAAAACTGTTTTTT; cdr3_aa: CASSLRGQGGEKLFF
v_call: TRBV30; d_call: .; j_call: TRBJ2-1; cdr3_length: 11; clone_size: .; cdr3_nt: TGTGCCTGGAGGGCCCGGGGTGAGCAGTTCTTC; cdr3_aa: CAWRARGEQFF
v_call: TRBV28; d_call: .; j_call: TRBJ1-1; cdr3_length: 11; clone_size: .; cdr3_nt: TGTGCCAGCAGAATAAACACTGAAGCTTTCTTT; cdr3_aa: CASRINTEAFF
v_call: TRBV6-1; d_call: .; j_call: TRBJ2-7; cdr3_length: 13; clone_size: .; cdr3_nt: TGTGTCAGCAGTGATTGGAGAGGGAGCGAGCAGTACTTC; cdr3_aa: CVSSDWRGSEQYF
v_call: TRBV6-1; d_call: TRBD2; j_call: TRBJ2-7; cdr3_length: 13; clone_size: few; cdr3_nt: TGTGCCAGCAGCTCCGGGACTAGCGGGAGGGGGGACTTC; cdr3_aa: CASSSGTSGRGDF
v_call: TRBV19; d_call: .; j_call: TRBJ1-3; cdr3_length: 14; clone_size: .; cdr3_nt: TGTGCCAGTAGTATTGGGGGCGCTGGAAACACCATATATTTT; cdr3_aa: CASSIGGAGNTIYF
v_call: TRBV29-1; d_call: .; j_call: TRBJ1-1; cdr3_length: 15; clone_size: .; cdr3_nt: TGCAGCGTTGTGGGCCTACAGGGCCCGGGCACTGAAGCTTTCTTT; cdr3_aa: CSVVGLQGPGTEAFF
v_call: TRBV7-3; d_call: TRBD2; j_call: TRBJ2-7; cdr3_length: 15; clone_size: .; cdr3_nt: TGTGCCAGCAGCTTAGGGACTAGCGGGTCCAACGAGCAGTACTTC; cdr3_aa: CASSLGTSGSNEQYF
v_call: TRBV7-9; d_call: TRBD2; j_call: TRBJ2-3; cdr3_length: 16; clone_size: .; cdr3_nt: TGTGCCAGCAGCGTCCTAGCGGGGGGGATCACAGATACGCAGTATTTT; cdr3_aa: CASSVLAGGITDTQYF
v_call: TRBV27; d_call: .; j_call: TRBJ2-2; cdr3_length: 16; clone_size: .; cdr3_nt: TGTGCCAGCAGTAGTCCAACCCACGGTATTGCCGGGGAGCTGTTTTTT; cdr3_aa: CASSSPTHGIAGELFF
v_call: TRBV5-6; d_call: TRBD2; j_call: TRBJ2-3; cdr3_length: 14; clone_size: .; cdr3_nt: TGTGCCTGCGGTAGCGGGCCAAGAGCAGATACGCAGTATTTT; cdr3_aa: CACGSGPRADTQYF
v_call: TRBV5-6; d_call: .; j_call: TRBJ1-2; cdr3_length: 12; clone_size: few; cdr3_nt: TGTGCCAGCAGCTTGGGGGGGCGTGGCTACACCTTC; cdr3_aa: CASSLGGRGYTF
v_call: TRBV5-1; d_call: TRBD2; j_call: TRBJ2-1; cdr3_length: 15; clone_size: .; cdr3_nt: TGCGCCAGCAGCTTGGAAGCGGGAGCGGGGAATGAGCAGTTCTTC; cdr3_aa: CASSLEAGAGNEQFF
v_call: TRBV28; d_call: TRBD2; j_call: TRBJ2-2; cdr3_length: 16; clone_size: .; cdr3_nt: TGTGCCAGCAGGTTAGCGGGAGGGCGTGTCACCGGGGAGCTGTTTTTT; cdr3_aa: CASRLAGGRVTGELFF
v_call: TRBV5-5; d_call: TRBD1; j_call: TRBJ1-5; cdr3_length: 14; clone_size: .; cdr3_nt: TGTGCCAGCAGCAAGACAGGGAGCAATCAGCCCCAGCATTTT; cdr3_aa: CASSKTGSNQPQHF
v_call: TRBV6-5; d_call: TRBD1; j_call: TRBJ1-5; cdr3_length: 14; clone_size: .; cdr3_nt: TGTGCCAGTAGGAAACAGGGGGCAAGGCAGCCCCAGCATTTT; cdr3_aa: CASRKQGARQPQHF
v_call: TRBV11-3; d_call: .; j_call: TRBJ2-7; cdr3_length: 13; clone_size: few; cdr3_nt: TGTGCCAGCAGCCCGGTTATTCCCTACGAGCAGTACTTC; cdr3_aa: CASSPVIPYEQYF
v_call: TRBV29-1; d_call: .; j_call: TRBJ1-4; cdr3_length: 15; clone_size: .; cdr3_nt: TGCAGCGTTGGACAGGCTGACGGGGCTAATGAAAAACTGTTTTTT; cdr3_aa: CSVGQADGANEKLFF
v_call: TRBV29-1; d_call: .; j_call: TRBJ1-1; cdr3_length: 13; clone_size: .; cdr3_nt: TGCAGCGTTTGGACAAGGATGAACACTGAAGCTTTCTTT; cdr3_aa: CSVWTRMNTEAFF
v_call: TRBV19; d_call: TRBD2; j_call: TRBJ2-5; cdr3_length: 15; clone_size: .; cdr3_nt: TGTGCCAGTAGTATAAACGGGGCGGGGGAAGAGACCCAGTACTTC; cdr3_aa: CASSINGAGEETQYF
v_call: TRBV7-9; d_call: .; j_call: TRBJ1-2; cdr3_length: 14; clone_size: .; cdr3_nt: TGTGCCAGCAGCTTAGATAATCGACGGGGTGGCTACACCTTC; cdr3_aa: CASSLDNRRGGYTF
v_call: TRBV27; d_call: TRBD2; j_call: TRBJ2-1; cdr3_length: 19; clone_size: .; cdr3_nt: TGTGCCAGCAGTTTATTAGGGGCCGGACTAGCGGGGGCCTACAATGAGCAGTTCTTC; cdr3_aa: CASSLLGAGLAGAYNEQFF
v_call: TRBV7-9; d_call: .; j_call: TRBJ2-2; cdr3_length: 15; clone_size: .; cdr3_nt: TGTTCCAGCAGCTTAGCACGGCTAGCGTCCGGGGAGCTGTTTTTT; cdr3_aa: CSSSLARLASGELFF
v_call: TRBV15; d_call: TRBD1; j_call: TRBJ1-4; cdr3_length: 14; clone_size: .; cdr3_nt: TGTGCCACCAGCCGACAGGGGATTGGGGAAAAACTGTTTTTT; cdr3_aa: CATSRQGIGEKLFF
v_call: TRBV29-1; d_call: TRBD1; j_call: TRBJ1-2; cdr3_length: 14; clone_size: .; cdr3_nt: TGCAGCGTTGCTGCAGGGGGCCGGAACTATGGCTACACCTTC; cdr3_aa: CSVAAGGRNYGYTF
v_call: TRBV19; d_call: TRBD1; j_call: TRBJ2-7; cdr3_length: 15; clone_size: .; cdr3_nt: TGTGCCAGTAGTATGTTGACAGGGGGCCCCTACGAGCAGTACTTC; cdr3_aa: CASSMLTGGPYEQYF
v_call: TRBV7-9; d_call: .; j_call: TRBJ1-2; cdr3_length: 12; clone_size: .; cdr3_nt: TGTTCCGGGGGGGGTTGGATGTTCGGCTACACCTTC; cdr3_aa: CSGGGWMFGYTF
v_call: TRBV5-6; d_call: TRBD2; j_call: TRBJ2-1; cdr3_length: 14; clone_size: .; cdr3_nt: TGTGCCAGCAGCTCGGGACTAGCGGGAGTTGAGCAGTTCTTC; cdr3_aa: CASSSGLAGVEQFF
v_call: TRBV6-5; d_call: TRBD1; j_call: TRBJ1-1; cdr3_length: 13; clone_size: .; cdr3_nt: TGTGCCAGCAGGGGGACAGGGGACACTGAAGCTTTCTTT; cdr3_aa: CASRGTGDTEAFF
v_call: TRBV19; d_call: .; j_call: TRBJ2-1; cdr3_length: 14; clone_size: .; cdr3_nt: TGTGCCAGTAGTCCCAGGGTAGCCGACAATGAGCAGTTCTTC; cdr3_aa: CASSPRVADNEQFF
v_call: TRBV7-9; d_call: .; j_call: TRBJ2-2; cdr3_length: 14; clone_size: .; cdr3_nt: TGTGCCAGCAGCTTGAGCAGGGTAGCCGGGGAGCTGTTTTTT; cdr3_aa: CASSLSRVAGELFF
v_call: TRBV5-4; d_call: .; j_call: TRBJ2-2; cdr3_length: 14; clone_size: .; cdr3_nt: TGTGCCAGCAGCCCGGGGGGCCGTTCCGGGGAGCTGTTTTTT; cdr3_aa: CASSPGGRSGELFF
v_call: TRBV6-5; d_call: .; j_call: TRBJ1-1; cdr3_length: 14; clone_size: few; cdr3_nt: TGTGCCAGCAGCCCTACGGGGGGCGGCGCTGAAGCTTTCTTT; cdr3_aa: CASSPTGGGAEAFF
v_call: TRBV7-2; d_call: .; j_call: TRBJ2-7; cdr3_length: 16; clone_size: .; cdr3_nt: TGTGCCAGCAGCTTAGTCGCGGGATCCGCCGGGAACGAGCAGTACTTC; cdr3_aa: CASSLVAGSAGNEQYF
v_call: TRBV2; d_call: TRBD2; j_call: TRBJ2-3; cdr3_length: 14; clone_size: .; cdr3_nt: TGTGCCAGCATTCTGACTAGCGGGAGCGATACGCAGTATTTT; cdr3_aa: CASILTSGSDTQYF
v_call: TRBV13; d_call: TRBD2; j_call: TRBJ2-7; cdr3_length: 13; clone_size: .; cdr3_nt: TGTGCCAGCAGACCTAGCGGGGCCTACGAGCAGTACTTC; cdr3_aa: CASRPSGAYEQYF
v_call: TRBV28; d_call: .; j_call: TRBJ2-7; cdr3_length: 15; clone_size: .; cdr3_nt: TGTGCCAGCAGTTCGTCCGGGACAAGTTTCTACGAGCAGTACTTC; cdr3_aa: CASSSSGTSFYEQYF
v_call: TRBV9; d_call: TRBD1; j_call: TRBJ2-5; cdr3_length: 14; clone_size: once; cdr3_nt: TGTGCCAGCAGCCCACGACAGGGCCAAGAGACCCAGTACTTC; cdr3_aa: CASSPRQGQETQYF
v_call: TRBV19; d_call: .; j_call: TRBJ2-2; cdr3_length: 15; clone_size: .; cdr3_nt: TGTGCCAGTAGTGTGCTAGCTACCAACACCGGGGAGCTGTTTTTT; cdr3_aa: CASSVLATNTGELFF
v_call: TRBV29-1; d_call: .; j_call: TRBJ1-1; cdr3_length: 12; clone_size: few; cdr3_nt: TGCAGCGGAGGACATATGAACACTGAAGCTTTCTTT; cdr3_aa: CSGGHMNTEAFF
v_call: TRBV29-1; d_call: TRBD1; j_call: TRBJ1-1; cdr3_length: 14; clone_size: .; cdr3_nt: TGCAGCGTAAATACAGGGGGCCGAGGGACTGAAGCTTTCTTT; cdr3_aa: CSVNTGGRGTEAFF
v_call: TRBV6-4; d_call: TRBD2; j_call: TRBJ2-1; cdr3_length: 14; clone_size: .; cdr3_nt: TGTGCCAGCAGTGACGGACTAGCGGGAGATGAGCAGTTCTTC; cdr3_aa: CASSDGLAGDEQFF
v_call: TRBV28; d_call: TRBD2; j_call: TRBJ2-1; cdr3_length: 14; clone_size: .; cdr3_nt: TGTGCCAGCATAACGGGACTAGTCGACAATGAGCAGTTCTTC; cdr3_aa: CASITGLVDNEQFF
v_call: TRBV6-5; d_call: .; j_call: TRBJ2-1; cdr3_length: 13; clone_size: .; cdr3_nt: TGTGCCAGCCGGGGTGGCTCCTACAATGAGCAGTTCTTC; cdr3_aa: CASRGGSYNEQFF
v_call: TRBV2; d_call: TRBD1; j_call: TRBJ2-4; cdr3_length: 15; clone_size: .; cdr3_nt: TGTGCCAGCAGTAAATCCGGGACAGTCAAAAACATTCAGTACTTC; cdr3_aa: CASSKSGTVKNIQYF
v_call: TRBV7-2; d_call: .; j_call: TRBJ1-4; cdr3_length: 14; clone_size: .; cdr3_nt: TGTGCCAGCAACCCCGGGAGCCTTAATGAAAAACTGTTTTTT; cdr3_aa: CASNPGSLNEKLFF
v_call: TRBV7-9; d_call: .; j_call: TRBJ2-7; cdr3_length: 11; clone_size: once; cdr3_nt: TGTGCCAGCACCCTGCAGTACGTGCAGTACTTC; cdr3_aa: CASTLQYVQYF